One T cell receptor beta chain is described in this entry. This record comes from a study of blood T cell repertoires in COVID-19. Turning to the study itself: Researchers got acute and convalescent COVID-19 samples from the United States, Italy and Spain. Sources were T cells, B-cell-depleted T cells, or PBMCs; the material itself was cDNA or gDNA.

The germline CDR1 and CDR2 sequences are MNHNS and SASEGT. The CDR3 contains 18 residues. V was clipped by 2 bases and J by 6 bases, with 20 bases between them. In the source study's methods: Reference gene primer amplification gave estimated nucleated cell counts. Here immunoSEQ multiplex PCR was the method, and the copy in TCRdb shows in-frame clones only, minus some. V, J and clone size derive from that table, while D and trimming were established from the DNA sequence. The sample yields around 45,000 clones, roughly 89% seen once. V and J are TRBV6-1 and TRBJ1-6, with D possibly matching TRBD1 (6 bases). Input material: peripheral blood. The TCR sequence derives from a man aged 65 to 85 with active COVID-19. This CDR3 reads CASSESPQGKASNSPLHF. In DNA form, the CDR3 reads TGTGCCAGCAGTGAATCCCCCCAGGGGAAAGCTTCTAATTCACCCCTCCACTTT.